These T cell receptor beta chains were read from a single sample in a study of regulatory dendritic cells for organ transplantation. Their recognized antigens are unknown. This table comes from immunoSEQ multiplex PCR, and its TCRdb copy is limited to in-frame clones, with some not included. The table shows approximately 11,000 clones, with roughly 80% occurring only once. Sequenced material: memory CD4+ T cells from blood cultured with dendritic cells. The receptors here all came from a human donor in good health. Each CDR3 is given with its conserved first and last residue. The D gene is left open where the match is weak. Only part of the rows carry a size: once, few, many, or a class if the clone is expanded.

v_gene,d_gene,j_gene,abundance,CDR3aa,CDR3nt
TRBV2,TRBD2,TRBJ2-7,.,CASAETSGRPQYF,TGTGCCAGCGCGGAGACTAGCGGGAGACCTCAGTACTTC
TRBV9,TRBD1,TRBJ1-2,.,CASSVALGQYGHTF,TGTGCCAGCAGCGTAGCTCTGGGACAGTATGGCCACACCTTC
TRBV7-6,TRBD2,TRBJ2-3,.,CASSPPGSGESRMDTQYF,TGTGCCAGCAGCCCCCCCGGTAGCGGGGAGTCCCGTATGGATACGCAGTATTTT
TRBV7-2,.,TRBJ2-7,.,CASSLKNPPYEQYF,TGTGCCAGCAGCTTAAAGAACCCGCCGTACGAGCAGTACTTC
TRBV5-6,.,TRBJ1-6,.,CASSLGEGTPLHF,TGTGCCAGCAGCTTGGGAGAGGGGACACCCCTCCACTTT
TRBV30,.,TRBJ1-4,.,CAWSVPGEKLFF,TGTGCCTGGAGTGTACCGGGGGAAAAACTGTTTTTT
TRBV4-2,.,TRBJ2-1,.,CASSPRVDLRNEQFF,TGTGCCAGCAGCCCCCGGGTTGACCTCCGCAATGAGCAGTTCTTC
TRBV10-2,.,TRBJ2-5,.,CASSSKETQYF,TGCGCCAGCAGTTCCAAAGAGACCCAGTACTTC
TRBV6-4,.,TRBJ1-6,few,CASSEDNNSPLHF,TGTGCCAGCAGTGAGGACAATAATTCACCCCTCCACTTT
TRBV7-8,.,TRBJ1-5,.,CASSSSGQPQHF,TGTGCCAGCAGCTCCTCAGGCCAGCCCCAGCATTTT
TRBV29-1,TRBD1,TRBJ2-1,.,CSVEKRQGRSYNEQFF,TGCAGCGTTGAAAAGCGACAGGGTAGGTCCTACAATGAGCAGTTCTTC
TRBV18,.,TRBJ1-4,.,CASSPLNEKLFF,TGTGCCAGCTCACCCCTCAATGAAAAACTGTTTTTT
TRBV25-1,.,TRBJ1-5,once,CASSEWGSNQPQHF,TGTGCCAGCAGTGAATGGGGAAGCAATCAGCCCCAGCATTTT
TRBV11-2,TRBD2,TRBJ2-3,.,CASSLAGGRTDTQYF,TGTGCCAGCAGCCTAGCCGGGGGGAGGACAGATACGCAGTATTTT
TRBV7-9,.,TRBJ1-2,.,CASSARANYGYTF,TGTGCCAGCAGCGCCAGAGCTAACTATGGCTACACCTTC
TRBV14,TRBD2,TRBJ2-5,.,CASSQDREAGARETQYF,TGTGCCAGCAGCCAAGATCGGGAAGCGGGAGCCAGGGAGACCCAGTACTTC
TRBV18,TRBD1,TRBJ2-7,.,CASSPPGGQGSYEQYF,TGTGCCAGCTCACCCCCGGGGGGACAGGGCTCCTACGAGCAGTACTTC
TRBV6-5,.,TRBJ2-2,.,CASSPSDSRGELFF,TGTGCCAGCAGTCCCTCCGACAGCCGCGGGGAGCTGTTTTTT
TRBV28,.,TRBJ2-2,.,CASSSIRSRHTGELFF,TGTGCCAGCAGTTCAATAAGGTCTAGGCACACCGGGGAGCTGTTTTTT
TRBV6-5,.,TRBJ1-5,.,CASSPWDMQGQPQHF,TGTGCCAGCAGCCCCTGGGACATGCAGGGTCAGCCCCAGCATTTT
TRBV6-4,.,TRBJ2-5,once,CASIHTEEHLQETQYF,TGTGCCAGCATCCATACCGAGGAACACTTACAAGAGACCCAGTACTTC
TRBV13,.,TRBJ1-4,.,CASSSQGRNEKLFF,TGTGCCAGCAGCTCGCAGGGAAGGAATGAAAAACTGTTTTTT
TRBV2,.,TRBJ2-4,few,CAGRQLAKNIQYF,TGTGCCGGGAGACAGCTAGCCAAAAACATTCAGTACTTC
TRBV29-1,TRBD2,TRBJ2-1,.,CSVGDTSGGEQFF,TGCAGCGTTGGGGATACTAGCGGGGGTGAGCAGTTCTTC
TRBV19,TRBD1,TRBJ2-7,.,CASSPTGGNSEQYF,TGTGCCAGTAGTCCCACAGGGGGCAATTCCGAACAGTACTTC
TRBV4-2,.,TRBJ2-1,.,CASSQDLGGEVDEQFF,TGTGCCAGCAGCCAAGATCTCGGGGGAGAGGTCGATGAGCAGTTCTTC
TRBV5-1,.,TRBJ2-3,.,CASSLEWADTQYF,TGCGCCAGCAGCTTGGAATGGGCAGATACGCAGTATTTT